The entry below gives a single TCR beta chain sequence along with its context. Its antigen is currently unknown. The sample comes from a study of OX40 agonist ivuxolimab in advanced cancers. Study in general: Partial responses were achieved by three patients, one with hepatocellular carcinoma and two with cutaneous melanoma. Study-level results: Among the lowest levels of clonal expansion were found in partial responders at 0.1-3.0 mg/kg. Expanded clones tended on average to be more numerous among CD8+ T cells than CD4+.

Sequenced by immunoSEQ multiplex PCR; TCRdb stores in-frame clones only, minus some. Of tens of thousands of clones in the sample, roughly 84% are singletons; the top ten hold 15% to 20%. V lost 4 bases and J lost 4; bases outside the gene matches: 8. Germline CDR1 reads SGHNT; CDR2 reads YENEEA. The CDR3 has 15 amino acids. The timepoints at which blood was sampled were baseline, cycle 4 day 1, and cycle 7 day 1. This sequence originates from an adult with an advanced solid tumor such as melanoma, head and neck, liver or kidney cancer. The sequenced sample was CD4+ or CD8+ T cells sorted from blood, obtained in a trial of the OX40 agonist ivuxolimab. This chain uses TRBV11-3 with TRBJ2-5; TRBD1 matches at 8 bases. CDR3 sequence reads: CASSSSDRVIETQYF. CDR3 nucleotide sequence: TGTGCCAGCAGCTCGTCGGACAGGGTGATAGAGACCCAGTACTTC. Full variable domain (missing parts from reference TRBV11-3 and TRBJ2-5): EAGVVQSPRYKIIEKKQPVAFWCNPISGHNTLYWYLQNLGQGPELLIRYENEEAVDDSQLPKDRFSAERLKGVDSTLKIQPAELGDSAVYLCASSSSDRVIETQYFGPGTRLLVL.